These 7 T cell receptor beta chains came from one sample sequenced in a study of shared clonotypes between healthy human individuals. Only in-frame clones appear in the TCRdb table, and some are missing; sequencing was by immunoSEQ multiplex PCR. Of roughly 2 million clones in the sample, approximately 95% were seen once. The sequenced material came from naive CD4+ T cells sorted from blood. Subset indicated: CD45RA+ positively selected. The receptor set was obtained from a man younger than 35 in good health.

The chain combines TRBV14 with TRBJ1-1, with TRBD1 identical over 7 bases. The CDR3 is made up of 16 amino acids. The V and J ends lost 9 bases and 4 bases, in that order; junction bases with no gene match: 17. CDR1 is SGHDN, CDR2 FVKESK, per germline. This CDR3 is CASSSDRVAWGTEAFF. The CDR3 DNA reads TGTGCCAGTAGCAGTGACAGGGTGGCTTGGGGCACTGAAGCTTTCTTT.

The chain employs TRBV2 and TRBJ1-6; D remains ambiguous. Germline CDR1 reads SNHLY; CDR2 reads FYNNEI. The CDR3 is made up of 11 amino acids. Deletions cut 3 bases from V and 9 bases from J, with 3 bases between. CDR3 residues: CASSDGSPLHF. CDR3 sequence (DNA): TGTGCCAGCAGTGATGGTTCACCCCTCCACTTT.

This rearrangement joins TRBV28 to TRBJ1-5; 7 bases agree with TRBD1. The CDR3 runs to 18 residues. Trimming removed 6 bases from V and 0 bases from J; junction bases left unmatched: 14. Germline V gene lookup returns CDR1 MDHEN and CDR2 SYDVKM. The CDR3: CASRGGGTVAYSNQPQHF. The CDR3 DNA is TGTGCCAGCAGGGGGGGAGGGACAGTGGCCTATAGCAATCAGCCCCAGCATTTT.

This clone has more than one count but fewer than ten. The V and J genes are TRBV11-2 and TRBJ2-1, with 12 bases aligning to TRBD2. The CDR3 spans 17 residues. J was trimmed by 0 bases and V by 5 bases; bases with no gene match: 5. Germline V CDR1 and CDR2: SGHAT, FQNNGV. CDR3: CASSPLAGGPSYNEQFF. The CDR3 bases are TGTGCCAGCAGCCCGCTAGCGGGGGGGCCCTCCTACAATGAGCAGTTCTTC. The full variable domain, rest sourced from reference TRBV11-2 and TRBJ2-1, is EAGVAQSPRYKIIEKRQSVAFWCNPISGHATLYWYQQILGQGPKLLIQFQNNGVVDDSQLPKDRFSAERLKGVDSTLKIQPAKLEDSAVYLCASSPLAGGPSYNEQFFGPGTRLTVL.

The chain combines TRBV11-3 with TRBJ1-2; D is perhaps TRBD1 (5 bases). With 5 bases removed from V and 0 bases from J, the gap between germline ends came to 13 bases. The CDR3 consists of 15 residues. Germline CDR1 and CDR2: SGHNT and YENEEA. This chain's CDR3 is CASSHRNLSNYGYTF. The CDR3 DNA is TGTGCCAGCAGCCACAGGAATCTGTCTAACTATGGCTACACCTTC.

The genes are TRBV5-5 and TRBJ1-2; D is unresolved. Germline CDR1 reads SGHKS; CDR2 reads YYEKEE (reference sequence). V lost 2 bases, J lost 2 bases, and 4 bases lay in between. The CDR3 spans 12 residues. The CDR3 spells CASSLPNYGYTF. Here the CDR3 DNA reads TGTGCCAGCAGCTTACCAAACTATGGCTACACCTTC.

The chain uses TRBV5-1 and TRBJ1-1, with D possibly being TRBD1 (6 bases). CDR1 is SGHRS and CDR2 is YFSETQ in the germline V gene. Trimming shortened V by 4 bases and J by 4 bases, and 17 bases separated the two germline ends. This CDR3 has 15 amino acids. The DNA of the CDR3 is TGCGCCAGCAGCACCGGGACAAAGGACGTCACTGAAGCTTTCTTT. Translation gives CASSTGTKDVTEAFF.